This T cell receptor (beta chain) is from a study of cytomegalovirus exposure and HLA in healthy donors. Study-wide results and limits: Later analysis identified several of the most significant clusters that appeared linked to common viral pathogens.

A remark on this clone: The antigen remains undetermined.

Germline assignment: CDR1 MNHEY and CDR2 SVGAGI. The CDR3 runs to 15 residues. V lost 2 bases and J lost 0, with 8 bases in between. Researchers ran the PCR with 60 Vbeta and 13 Jbeta primers. Only in-frame clones appear in the TCRdb table, and some are missing; sequencing was by immunoSEQ multiplex PCR. Among around 81,000 clones listed, around 58% were seen once. Sample: PBMCs. This receptor was taken from a man in his thirties or forties in good health and CMV-seropositive. J is TRBJ2-1 and V is TRBV6-5; no clear D gene. This chain's CDR3 is CASSYSESSYNEQFF. CDR3 sequence (DNA): TGTGCCAGCAGTTACAGCGAAAGCTCCTACAATGAGCAGTTCTTC.